The clone carrying this TCR beta chain has only one observation. The authors' processing: The authors estimated nucleated cell counts from reference gene primer amplification. Repertoires were generated with immunoSEQ multiplex PCR, while TCRdb's copy carries only in-frame clones and drops some. For V, J and clone size, that table is used; D and trimming come from the DNA. The sample lists about 180,000 clones; 85% to 90% were seen once. CDR1 and CDR2 (germline): MNHEY, SVGAGI. This CDR3 comprises 14 residues. Trimming took off 2 bases at V and 11 bases at J, with 13 bases between the two ends. The data derive from a study of blood T cell repertoires in COVID-19. As for the study in general: The cDNA or gDNA used as material had been derived from T cells, B-cell-depleted T cells, or PBMCs.

The participants were between about 18 and 100 years old and came from roughly 24 US areas. The recovered donors of Cohort 3 showed two negative PCRs, clearance, or symptom resolution. Specimen: PBMCs or T cells enriched from blood (not recorded which). The chain recombines TRBV6-5 with TRBJ1-6, with D uncertain. The TCR was taken from a man aged 35 to 55 who had recovered from COVID-19. CDR3 sequence: CASSYLGDSTPLHF. CDR3 sequence (DNA): TGTGCCAGCAGTTACCTCGGGGATTCGACACCCCTCCACTTT.